The 9 T cell receptor beta chains below were found in one sample sequenced in a study of shared clonotypes between healthy human individuals. Here immunoSEQ multiplex PCR was the method, and the copy in TCRdb shows in-frame clones only, minus some. This table has about half a million clones, 81% appearing once. Sequencing was done on a sample of PBMCs. These receptors came from a woman in her 40s in good health. Some clones in this sample may be carry-over from other donors' samples.

The count of this clone is one. It is likely a read error: a sequence one base away is far more abundant. The rearrangement joins TRBV11-1 to TRBJ2-2, with D uncertain. The CDR3 contains 15 residues. Germline CDR1 is SGHAT and CDR2 is FQDESV (reference sequence). V lost 9 bases to trimming and J lost 9 bases, with 23 bases between them. For the CDR3, the DNA is TGTGCCAGACTTCGTCCTCCGGTTCGCGCCTGGGAGCTGTTTTTT. It is translated as CARLRPPVRAWELFF.

Points on this clone: A much larger clone differs from this one at a single base, so this may be a read error. The same CDR3 is also encoded by other DNA sequences in this sample. The chain recombines TRBV7-2 with TRBJ1-5; no reliable D call. V was clipped by 3 bases and J by 0 bases, with 0 bases between them. The CDR3 has 12 amino acids. CDR1 SGHTA and CDR2 FQGNSA come from the germline V gene. CDR3 protein: CASSFSNQPQHF. The DNA for the CDR3 is TGTGCCAGCAGCTTTAGCAATCAGCCCCAGCATTTT.

The chain combines TRBV7-6 with TRBJ2-7; 11 bases line up with TRBD1. Trimming took 0 bases from V and 2 from J; bases not matched to a gene: 0. The CDR3 length is 15 residues. Germline loops: CDR1 SGHVS, CDR2 FNYEAQ. The chain's CDR3 is CASSLAGQGAYEQYF. CDR3 in DNA: TGTGCCAGCAGCTTAGCGGGACAGGGGGCCTACGAGCAGTACTTC.

V gene TRBV6-5 combines with J gene TRBJ2-7; 10 nucleotides line up with TRBD2. Germline trimming cut 3 bases from V and 6 bases from J; bases unmatched to any gene: 5. Per germline, CDR1 MNHEY and CDR2 SVGAGI. The CDR3 length is 14 residues. The CDR3 bases are TGTGCCAGCAGTTATCGGCTAGCGGGAGCCGAGCAGTACTTC. Its translation is CASSYRLAGAEQYF.

The gene calls are TRBV7-2 and TRBJ2-1; 14 nucleotides agree with TRBD2. The CDR3 spans 17 residues. In germline, CDR1 is SGHTA, CDR2 FQGNSA. J lost 5 bases, V lost 1 base, and 4 bases had no gene match. The CDR3 DNA follows: TGTGCCAGCAGCTTAGTCGGGACTAGCGGGGGCAACAATGAGCAGTTCTTC. It codes for CASSLVGTSGGNNEQFF.

This chain links TRBV6-1 with TRBJ2-6; D perhaps matches TRBD2 (5 bases). Between the trimmed V and J ends, which lost 11 bases and 1 base, there was a span of 12 bases. CDR1 and CDR2 (germline): MNHNS, SASEGT. There are 14 residues in the CDR3. The CDR3 bases are TGTGCCGCTAACGGGGTATCTGGGGCCAACGTCCTGACTTTC. Its translation: CAANGVSGANVLTF.

As DNA, the CDR3 is TGTGCCAGCAGTGAAATTTCCGGGCCCCAGCATTTT. This sequence encodes CASSEISGPQHF. The chain links TRBV2 to TRBJ1-5; D remains unclear. This CDR3 spans 12 amino acids. In germline, CDR1 is SNHLY, CDR2 FYNNEI. V lost 2 bases and J 9 bases, leaving 8 bases between the germline ends.

Notes on this clone: Other DNA sequences in the same sample also yield this CDR3. The V call is TRBV18, the J call TRBJ2-7, with D hard to call. Germline V gives CDR1 KGHSH, CDR2 LQKENI. The V gene lost 6 bases and the J gene lost 0 bases, with 6 bases spanning the gap. The CDR3 has 12 amino acids. CDR3 residues: CASSPSSYEQYF. CDR3 nucleotide sequence: TGTGCCAGCTCTCCCAGCTCCTACGAGCAGTACTTC.

This chain joins TRBV6-5 and TRBJ1-1; the D gene is possibly TRBD1 (6 bases). The length of the CDR3 is 14 residues. CDR1 is MNHEY and CDR2 is SVGAGI in the germline V gene. V shed 6 bases and J shed 1 base, with 12 bases lying between them. CDR3 nucleotides: TGTGCCAGCAGCGGAGGACAGCGGAACACTGAAGCTTTCTTT. Protein product: CASSGGQRNTEAFF.